This is a list of T cell receptor beta chains from one sample in a study of memory CD4+ T cells and cytomegalovirus serostatus. Using immunoSEQ multiplex PCR, the repertoire was profiled, and TCRdb retains in-frame clones only, with some absent. The table has under 50,000 clones, roughly 78% seen once; the top ten hold 0.78%. Specimen: memory CD4+ T cells from blood. The receptors stem from an adult in good health and CMV-seronegative. Each CDR3 is given with its conserved first and last residue. Each record gives: V gene, J gene, clone size, D gene, CDR3 DNA, CDR3 protein. D genes are given only for firm matches. Clone size is given for some rows only: seen once, a few or many times, or a class if the clone is expanded.

>TRBV11-2|TRBJ1-5|.|TRBD1
TGTGCCAGCAGCTGGACAGGGGACCTAGCGCCCCAGCATTTT
CASSWTGDLAPQHF
>TRBV30|TRBJ1-4|once|TRBD1
TGTGCCTGGAGACCGGGACAGGGGGTATTAATGAGTGAAAAACTGTTTTTT
CAWRPGQGVLMSEKLFF
>TRBV6-1|TRBJ2-7|.|.
TGTGCCAGCAGTGGGGCTGAGGGGGTCTCCTACGAGCAGTACTTC
CASSGAEGVSYEQYF
>TRBV2|TRBJ2-7|.|.
TGTGCCAGCAGTGAACTAGCCGAGCAGTACTTC
CASSELAEQYF
>TRBV10-3|TRBJ2-5|.|TRBD1
TGTGCCATCACCGGAGGGACAGGGGAAGGGACCCAGTACTTC
CAITGGTGEGTQYF
>TRBV5-4|TRBJ2-1|.|TRBD2
TGTGCCAGCAGCTTTAGCGGGGGGGCCGGGAATGAGCAGTTCTTC
CASSFSGGAGNEQFF
>TRBV10-3|TRBJ1-6|.|TRBD1
TGTGCCATCGCCTCCGGGACAGGGGGCGCTTTGGGTACTTCACCCCTCCACTTT
CAIASGTGGALGTSPLHF
>TRBV5-4|TRBJ2-1|.|.
TGTGCCAGCAGCTTGGATGGGGGAAGCTCCTACAATGAGCAGTTCTTC
CASSLDGGSSYNEQFF
>TRBV9|TRBJ1-6|.|.
TGTGCCAGCAGCGAGGGGGGGGCGAACTATAATTCACCCCTCCACTTT
CASSEGGANYNSPLHF
>TRBV19|TRBJ1-5|.|.
TGTGCCAGTACCGGGGAGGGGGAGGGTCAGCCCCAGCATTTT
CASTGEGEGQPQHF
>TRBV7-9|TRBJ2-3|.|TRBD2
TGTGCCAGCAGCTTTTCTTTTAGCGGGGGTAGCACAGATACGCAGTATTTT
CASSFSFSGGSTDTQYF
>TRBV5-1|TRBJ2-3|.|TRBD2
TGCGCCAGCAGCCTGGTGGCAGGACTAGCGGGGGGAGCACAGTATTTT
CASSLVAGLAGGAQYF
>TRBV30|TRBJ1-4|once|.
TGTGCCTGGAGGTGGAGGGGGGATGAAAAACTGTTTTTT
CAWRWRGDEKLFF
>TRBV19|TRBJ1-2|.|.
TGTGCCAGTAGTATAGACTCGGGGGCACTAACTAACTATGGCTACACCTTC
CASSIDSGALTNYGYTF
>TRBV7-8|TRBJ1-1|few|.
TGTGCCAGCAGCTTAGCTGCCAGGACTGAAGCTTTCTTT
CASSLAARTEAFF
>TRBV7-3|TRBJ2-7|.|TRBD1
TGTGCCAGCAGCTTCTCAGGGGGCGAGCAGTACTTC
CASSFSGGEQYF
>TRBV7-6|TRBJ1-4|.|TRBD1
TGTGCCAGCAGCCCCCACCCCGGACAGGGGGAAAATGAAAAACTGTTTTTT
CASSPHPGQGENEKLFF